A selection of T cell receptor beta chains follows, all from one sample in a study of Ad26.COV2.S vaccination and SARS-CoV-2 variants. The assay was immunoSEQ multiplex PCR, and TCRdb's table has in-frame clones only and misses some. In the table there are just over 350,000 clones, approximately 84% of which are singletons. The specimen comprised peripheral blood, sampled in a trial of Ad26.COV2.S vaccine versus placebo. Source of these receptors: a person aged 18 to 65 who received the Ad26.COV2.S COVID-19 vaccine or a placebo. The CDR3 runs from the conserved cysteine through the conserved F or W. A D gene is named only where the DNA matches it firmly. Only part of the rows carry a size: once, few, many, or a class if the clone is expanded.

>-|TRBV24-1|-|TRBJ2-2
TGTGCCACCAGTGAGAGGCAGGGGAACACCGGGGAGCTGTTTTTT
CATSERQGNTGELFF
>-|TRBV7-2|-|TRBJ1-5
TGTGCCAGCAGTCAAAACAGGGATAATCAGCCCCAGCATTTT
CASSQNRDNQPQHF
>-|TRBV11-2|TRBD2|TRBJ2-1
TGTGCCAGCAGCTTAGATGGTGATAGCGGGTACAATGAGCAGTTCTTC
CASSLDGDSGYNEQFF
>-|TRBV19|TRBD1|TRBJ1-1
TGTGCCAGTAGCACATCCAGACGGACAGGGTTGAACACTGAAGCTTTCTTT
CASSTSRRTGLNTEAFF
>-|TRBV4-3|-|TRBJ1-6
TGCGCCAGCAGCCAAGATATTACAGGCCCAGCTGGGGGTTCACCCCTCCACTTT
CASSQDITGPAGGSPLHF
>few|TRBV29-1|TRBD2|TRBJ2-2
TGCAGCGTTGTAAAAGGGACTAGCGGGACGAACACCGGGGAGCTGTTTTTT
CSVVKGTSGTNTGELFF
>few|TRBV10-2|-|TRBJ2-1
TGCGCCAGCGCCGGGGCGGGGACCTACAATGAGCAGTTCTTC
CASAGAGTYNEQFF
>-|TRBV18|TRBD2|TRBJ2-7
TGTGCCAGCTCACCCGGGACTAGCGGGGGAGTGGACGAGCAGTACTTC
CASSPGTSGGVDEQYF
>-|TRBV15|-|TRBJ2-7
TGTGCCACCAGCAGCCCCGAAAACAGCCACTACGAGCAGTACTTC
CATSSPENSHYEQYF
>-|TRBV10-2|-|TRBJ1-2
TGCGCCAGCAGTGAGCAGAAGTACTATGGCTACACCTTC
CASSEQKYYGYTF
>-|TRBV6-2/TRBV6-3|-|TRBJ2-2
TGTGCCAGCAGTTACTCTGTAGAGGGCCTGAACACCGGGGAGCTGTTTTTT
CASSYSVEGLNTGELFF
>-|TRBV6-6|-|TRBJ2-7
TGTGCCAGCAAACCGGGACCAGACTACGAGCAGTACTTC
CASKPGPDYEQYF
>-|TRBV27|TRBD1|TRBJ2-5
TGTGCCAGCAGTTTATGGGGACAGGGGAGGAAGACCCAGTACTTC
CASSLWGQGRKTQYF
>-|TRBV7-8|-|TRBJ1-1
TGTGCCAGCAGCTTAGTCCACGGTAACACTGAAGCTTTCTTT
CASSLVHGNTEAFF
>-|TRBV6-6|TRBD2|TRBJ2-3
TGTGCCAGCAGTTACCCGGGGGGGCCCGGAGATACGCAGTATTTT
CASSYPGGPGDTQYF
>-|TRBV6-1|-|TRBJ1-1
TGTGCCAGCAGTGAAGGGTTTGAGAACACTGAAGCTTTCTTT
CASSEGFENTEAFF
>-|TRBV7-9|-|TRBJ1-2
TGTGCCAGCAGCTTAAGCCCCTTCTATGGCTACACCTTC
CASSLSPFYGYTF
>-|TRBV7-8|-|TRBJ2-5
TGTGCCAGCAGCTTTGGGCGGGGCCAGGTAGCCCAGTACTTC
CASSFGRGQVAQYF
>-|TRBV28|TRBD1|TRBJ1-5
TGTGCCAGCAGTCCCGGGACAGGCTATAGCAATCAGCCCCAGCATTTT
CASSPGTGYSNQPQHF
>-|TRBV19|-|TRBJ2-2
TGTGCCAGTAGTAAGGCAAGGGCCCCCACCGGGGAGCTGTTTTTT
CASSKARAPTGELFF
>-|TRBV24-1|TRBD1|TRBJ1-2
TGTGCCACCAGTACGACAGGGTTCTATGGCTACACCTTC
CATSTTGFYGYTF
>-|TRBV6-4|-|TRBJ2-7
TGTGCCAGCACTTACTCAGAGGGGGGCCTGTCCTACGAGCAGTACTTC
CASTYSEGGLSYEQYF
>-|TRBV10-3|TRBD2|TRBJ2-7
TGTGCCATCAGTGAGTCAGTTTGGCGGGGGGGATACGAGCAGTACTTC
CAISESVWRGGYEQYF
>-|TRBV10-2|-|TRBJ2-1
TGCGCCAGCAGGAGGGTGGGGGAAACATATGAGCAGTTCTTC
CASRRVGETYEQFF
>-|TRBV28|-|TRBJ1-2
TGTGCCAGCAGTTCGCAGAGGGGAGGGAACTATGGCTACACCTTC
CASSSQRGGNYGYTF
>-|TRBV7-2|TRBD2|TRBJ2-5
TGTGCCAGCAGCTTTACTAGCGGGAGGTCCCAAGAGACCCAGTACTTC
CASSFTSGRSQETQYF
>-|TRBV6-2/TRBV6-3|TRBD1|TRBJ1-6
TGTGCCAGCAGTTGGCTCGGGACAGGGAATAATTCACCCCTCCACTTT
CASSWLGTGNNSPLHF
>-|TRBV19|-|TRBJ1-5
TGTGCCAGTAGTATAGGATGGGTTAGCAATCAGCCCCAGCATTTT
CASSIGWVSNQPQHF
>-|TRBV19|-|TRBJ1-2
TGTGCCAGTAGTCACAGGGAAAATGGCTACACCTTC
CASSHRENGYTF
>-|TRBV7-2|-|TRBJ2-4
TGTGCCAGCAGCTCCCTTAGGGTAGCCAAAAACATTCAGTACTTC
CASSSLRVAKNIQYF
>few|TRBV5-1|TRBD1|TRBJ1-6
TGCGCCAGCAGCACCGGGACAGGGAATACGAATTCACCCCTCCACTTT
CASSTGTGNTNSPLHF
>-|TRBV7-9|-|TRBJ1-4
TGTGCCAGCAGCCCCAGGGGCCTCGGTAATGAAAAACTGTTTTTT
CASSPRGLGNEKLFF
>-|TRBV7-8|-|TRBJ1-5
TGTGCCGCGGGTGAGGGAAATCAGCCCCAGCATTTT
CAAGEGNQPQHF
>-|TRBV30|-|TRBJ1-1
TGTGCCTGGAGTGTCTGGGGCTCGCGGACTGAAGCTTTCTTT
CAWSVWGSRTEAFF
>once|TRBV10-3|-|TRBJ2-3
TGTGCCATCAGTGAGCAGGGACGCACAGATACGCAGTATTTT
CAISEQGRTDTQYF
>-|TRBV5-4|-|TRBJ2-3
TGTGCCAGCAGCTTGGGAGGGCCCCCAGATACGCAGTATTTT
CASSLGGPPDTQYF
>few|TRBV6-2/TRBV6-3|-|TRBJ1-5
TGTGCCAGCAGCGCAACGGAAGGGGCGGCCAATCAGCCCCAGCATTTT
CASSATEGAANQPQHF
>-|TRBV29-1|TRBD1|TRBJ1-2
TGCAGCGTTGTCCAGCCAGGGGGATTGCGCTATGGCTACACCTTC
CSVVQPGGLRYGYTF
>-|TRBV10-3|-|TRBJ2-3
TGTGCCACACAGGGTAGCACAGATACGCAGTATTTT
CATQGSTDTQYF
>once|TRBV7-8|-|TRBJ1-4
TGTGCCAGCAGCTTATCGGGCGGAGGCAGGATAGGTGCAACTAATGAAAAACTGTTTTTT
CASSLSGGGRIGATNEKLFF
>-|TRBV15|-|TRBJ2-2
TGTGCCACCAGCAGAGGAGGGGTGGCCGGGGAGCTGTTTTTT
CATSRGGVAGELFF
>many|TRBV9|-|TRBJ1-2
TGTGCCAGCAGCGTAGGCTCTGTCAGAAGGAATGGCTACACCTTC
CASSVGSVRRNGYTF
>-|TRBV6-5|-|TRBJ1-4
TGTGCCAGCAGAGCAGGACAGAGCGAAAAACTGTTTTTT
CASRAGQSEKLFF
>-|TRBV18|-|TRBJ2-1
TGTGCCAGCTCGTGGGCCGGGGCAGGGGAGGAGCAGTTCTTC
CASSWAGAGEEQFF
>-|TRBV7-6|-|TRBJ2-3
TGTGCCAGCAGCTTAGTCGTCTCATCCTCCACAGATACGCAGTATTTT
CASSLVVSSSTDTQYF
>-|TRBV5-1|TRBD1|TRBJ2-3
TGCGCCAGCAGCGGTCCAGGGGGCGGCACAGATACGCAGTATTTT
CASSGPGGGTDTQYF
>few|TRBV30|-|TRBJ2-2
TGTGCCTGCGCCACCGGGGAGCTGTTTTTT
CACATGELFF
>-|TRBV7-9|TRBD2|TRBJ2-1
TGTGCCAGCGACTGGAGGGCGGGAGGACTGGGTTACAATGAGCAGTTCTTC
CASDWRAGGLGYNEQFF
>-|TRBV18|TRBD2|TRBJ2-1
TGTGCCAGCTCACCATTTACTAGCGGGGGGTACAATGAGCAGTTCTTC
CASSPFTSGGYNEQFF
>once|TRBV5-4|TRBD1|TRBJ2-7
TGTGCCAGCAGCTCCGTCAGGGGACAGGGGGACGAGCAGTACTTC
CASSSVRGQGDEQYF
>-|TRBV5-4|TRBD1|TRBJ2-5
TGTGCCAGCTCCATTTCGACAGGGTTGGGGGAGACCCAGTACTTC
CASSISTGLGETQYF
>-|TRBV6-6|-|TRBJ2-3
TGTGCCAGCAGCTTCTCCGGGACGCAGTATTTT
CASSFSGTQYF
>few|TRBV28|-|TRBJ1-3
TGTGCCAGCAGTTTATTCCTGGTCAGGCGAACCTCTGGAAACACCATATATTTT
CASSLFLVRRTSGNTIYF
>-|TRBV12-1|-|TRBJ2-5
TGTGCCAGCAGCTGTAAGCGGGGTCAAGAGACCCAGTACTTC
CASSCKRGQETQYF
>-|TRBV6-6|-|TRBJ2-2
TGTGCCAGCAGAACTCAGCCCTCTGCCGGGGAGCTGTTTTTT
CASRTQPSAGELFF
>once|TRBV18|TRBD1|TRBJ2-7
TGTGCCAGCTCACCACAGGGACAGATCCCTTCCTACGAGCAGTACTTC
CASSPQGQIPSYEQYF
>-|TRBV7-8|TRBD2|TRBJ2-3
TGTGCCAGCAGCTATCGGGCTAGCGGGGAGGGGGGGCAGTATTTT
CASSYRASGEGGQYF